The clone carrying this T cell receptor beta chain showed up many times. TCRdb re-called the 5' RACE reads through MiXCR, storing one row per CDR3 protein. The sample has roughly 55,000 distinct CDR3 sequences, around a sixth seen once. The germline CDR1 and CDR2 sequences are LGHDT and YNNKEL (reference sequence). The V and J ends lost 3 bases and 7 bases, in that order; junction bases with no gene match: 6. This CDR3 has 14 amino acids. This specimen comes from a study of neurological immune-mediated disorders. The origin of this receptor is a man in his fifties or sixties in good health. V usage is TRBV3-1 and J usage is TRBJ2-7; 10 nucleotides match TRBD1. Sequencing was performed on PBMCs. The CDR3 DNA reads TGTGCCAGCAGCCACCTTGACAGGGGGCTGGAGCAGTACTTC. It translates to CASSHLDRGLEQYF.